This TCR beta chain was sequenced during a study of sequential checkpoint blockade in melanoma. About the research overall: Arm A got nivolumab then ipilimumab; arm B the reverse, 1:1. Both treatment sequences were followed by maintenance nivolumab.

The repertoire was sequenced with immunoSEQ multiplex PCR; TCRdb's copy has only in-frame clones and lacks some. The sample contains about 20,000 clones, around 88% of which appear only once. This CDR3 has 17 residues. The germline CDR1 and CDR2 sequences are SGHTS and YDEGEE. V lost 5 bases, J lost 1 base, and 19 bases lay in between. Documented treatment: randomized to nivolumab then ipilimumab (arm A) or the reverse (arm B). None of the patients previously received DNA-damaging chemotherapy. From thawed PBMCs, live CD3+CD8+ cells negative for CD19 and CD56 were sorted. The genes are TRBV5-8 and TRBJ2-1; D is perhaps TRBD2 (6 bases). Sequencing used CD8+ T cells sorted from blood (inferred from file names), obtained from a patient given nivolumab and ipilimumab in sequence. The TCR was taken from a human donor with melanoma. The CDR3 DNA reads TGTGCCAGCAGTCTGCCCCCGGGAGTTCTATCCTACAATGAGCAGTTCTTC. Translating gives CASSLPPGVLSYNEQFF.